Described below is a single T cell receptor (beta chain) sequence and its context. Its antigen remains unknown. The data were obtained in a study of shared clonotypes between healthy human individuals. This CDR3 spans 14 amino acids. The V end was cut by 4 bases, the J end by 0 bases, with 9 bases between. Germline V lookup: CDR1 GTSNPN, CDR2 SVGIG (reference sequence). CD4+ cells yielded CD45RA+ naive and CD45RA-negative memory subsets. General study results and limits: The four-donor shared clonotypes exceeded non-shared clonotypes in generation probability, with non-shared ones scoring lower.

The authors distributed each subset's genomic DNA evenly over several immunoSEQ plates. Assay: immunoSEQ multiplex PCR; the TCRdb copy retains only in-frame clones and omits some. The data show 2 million to 2.5 million clones, with 90% to 95% seen just once and 0.13% held by the top ten. The sequenced sample consisted of naive CD4+ T cells sorted from blood. Regarding subset: CD45RA+ positively selected. The TCR was taken from a young man in good health. The V and J genes are TRBV30 and TRBJ1-4; unclear D gene. The CDR3 spells CAWKDWATNEKLFF. Here the CDR3 DNA reads TGTGCCTGGAAGGACTGGGCAACTAATGAAAAACTGTTTTTT.